The source of this T cell receptor (beta chain) is a study of glioma-infiltrating T cells. Study findings and constraints: Gliomas, especially low-grade, showed above-expected tissue-blood divergence; non-neoplastic patients showed below. CDR3 overlap between tissue and blood was very small.

TCR alpha and beta CDR3 regions were amplified from RNA using iRepertoire nested multiplex PCR. For one-step reverse transcription and amplification, roughly 100-400 ng of tissue mRNA or PBMC total RNA was used. TCRdb ran MiXCR on the multiplex PCR reads and lists one entry per CDR3 protein. The sample includes about 140,000 distinct CDR3 sequences, about 39% of them seen just once. Concerning this clonotype itself: The antigen is undetermined. At one end the junction does not follow the germline gene, possibly because of a read error.

Looked up from germline, CDR1 is LGHNA and CDR2 is YNFKEQ. The CDR3 has 14 residues. Sequencing was performed on glioma tissue, nonneoplastic brain tissue, or PBMCs (not recorded which). The V gene is TRBV4-2, the J gene TRBJ1-2; D gene uncertain. This sequence was found in a human donor with low-grade glioma or glioblastoma, undergoing nonglioma brain surgery, or in good health (not recorded which). The CDR3 spells CASSDAVSNYGYTF. In DNA, the CDR3 is TGTGCCAGCAGTGACGCGGTCTCTAACTATGGGTACACCTTC.